The rows below give T cell receptor beta chains drawn from one sample of a study of OX40 agonist ivuxolimab in advanced cancers. Clones were read by immunoSEQ multiplex PCR, and TCRdb kept only the in-frame ones, dropping some. The sample lists approximately 20,000 clones, around 80% occurring once. This sample comprised CD4+ or CD8+ T cells sorted from blood, obtained in a trial of the OX40 agonist ivuxolimab. The receptors shown here come from an adult with an advanced solid tumor such as melanoma, head and neck, liver or kidney cancer. The conserved cysteine and the conserved F or W are not part of the CDR3 here. Fields, in order: V gene, CDR3 length, CDR3 protein.

>TRBV7-3|12
ASGPVQGAGEQF
>TRBV7-9|9
ASSHLEKLF
>TRBV5-1|11
ASSWTTGNEQF
>TRBV6-6|12
ASSNQERPYGYT
>TRBV5-1|13
ASSFRDSTEYEQY
>TRBV2|13
ASRGPRGLGGELF
>TRBV28|9
ASNRGATIY
>TRBV6-5|10
ASRTSTDTQY
>TRBV10-3|12
AIKVPGDNQPQH
>TRBV15|13
ATSRGAGVGNTIY
>TRBV9|13
ASSVAGGSYNEQF
>TRBV5-5|11
ASSFTGNQPQH
>TRBV19|13
ASSFGHEAGNTIY
>TRBV5-1|12
ASSLAGGDTEAF
>TRBV15|12
ATSSPSGTVEQY
>TRBV30|10
AWSSGNTEAF
>TRBV7-3|16
ASAGERGGISGANVLT
>TRBV5-1|12
ASSLAGGEETQY
>TRBV6-1|13
ASSEEGTGPYEQY
>TRBV19|12
ASSIRQVPDEQF
>TRBV6-4|14
ASSLIAGSSYNEQF
>TRBV5-1|11
ASSPMGNEKLF
>TRBV19|13
ASSNGQGESDIQY
>TRBV9|15
ASSVGPSTAPGDEQF
>TRBV4-1|14
ASSPTVNSGANVLT
>TRBV9|12
ASSVRATGGELF
>TRBV6-5|12
ASSPGGPSYEQY
>TRBV27|12
ASSLGGQGLGYT
>TRBV19|13
ASSIFAGMTDTQY
>TRBV5-6|12
ASSLRNIAYEQY
>TRBV7-9|12
ASSIHSTNEKLF
>TRBV11-3|14
ASSLDVSGGWETQY
>TRBV7-9|12
ASSSLASGSEQY
>TRBV5-1|14
ASSPGPGQGEDEQY
>TRBV27|14
ASSIAGDRGLYEQY
>TRBV4-1|13
ASSQWAASSYEQY
>TRBV7-9|14
ASSSGTGPEGDTQY
>TRBV28|11
ASSYNEAYEQY
>TRBV19|10
AARQGGQPQH
>TRBV27|11
AIHGVGNNEQF
>TRBV6-5|14
ASSSRGGEIVYGYT
>TRBV19|14
ASSTARDIPSYEQY
>TRBV5-4|9
ASRWGDEQF
>TRBV5-4|13
ASSLGGGQAYEQY
>TRBV29-1|10
SVGGYNEKLF
>TRBV4-1|13
ASSQDRSPNQPQH
>TRBV7-9|15
ASSLDRGRGSTGELF
>TRBV5-6|15
ASSAARFTGQTYEQY
>TRBV4-3|9
ASSQGDTQY
>TRBV28|11
ASRGQGDYEQY